These 6 T cell receptor beta chains were all obtained from the same sample, sequenced in a study of Tregs in tolerant kidney transplant recipients. Some clones are missing from TCRdb's copy, which holds only in-frame ones; the method was immunoSEQ multiplex PCR. The data contain more than 90,000 clones, about 90% of them singletons. The material sequenced was CD4+ T cells from blood. The receptors were sampled from a human donor in good health.

The genes are TRBV18 and TRBJ2-5; D is unclear. Germline V lookup: CDR1 KGHSH, CDR2 LQKENI. The V end was cut by 6 bases, the J end by 2 bases, with 13 bases between. The CDR3 length is 14 residues. The CDR3 reads CASSLSSQQETQYF. The CDR3, as DNA: TGTGCCAGCTCTCTTAGCAGTCAACAAGAGACCCAGTACTTC.

This sequence joins TRBV5-1 and TRBJ1-2; D unclear. V gave up 1 base and J gave up 5 bases, with 15 bases separating them. This CDR3 has 15 residues. Germline V gene data show CDR1 as SGHRS and CDR2 as YFSETQ. The CDR3 is CASSLSTAIGYGYTF. The CDR3 nucleotides are TGCGCCAGCAGCTTGAGTACAGCGATTGGGTATGGCTACACCTTC.

The genes are TRBV7-2 and TRBJ2-7, with TRBD2 matching over 11 bases. The CDR3 is made up of 15 amino acids. Germline values: CDR1 SGHTA, CDR2 FQGNSA. The junction had 4 bases not matched to a gene; V was cut back by 3 bases and J by 3 bases. CDR3 bases: TGTGCCAGCAGCTTGGGACTAGCGGACCTCTACGAGCAGTACTTC. It specifies CASSLGLADLYEQYF.

The rearrangement uses TRBV7-6 and TRBJ2-1; 12 nucleotides align to TRBD2. The germline V gene has CDR1 SGHVS and CDR2 FNYEAQ. The CDR3 loop spans 16 amino acids. V lost 5 bases, J lost 6 bases, and 8 bases stayed unmatched. The chain's CDR3 is CASSPRLAGARNEQFF. CDR3 in DNA: TGTGCCAGCAGCCCAAGACTAGCGGGGGCCCGCAATGAGCAGTTCTTC.

The J gene is TRBJ2-2, the V gene TRBV7-9; D gene ambiguous. Deletions cut 1 base from V and 5 bases from J, with 11 bases between. This CDR3 spans 15 amino acids. Looked up from germline, CDR1 is SEHNR and CDR2 is FQNEAQ (reference sequence). CDR3: CASSLGPHGTGELFF. In DNA, the CDR3 is TGTGCCAGCAGCTTAGGCCCCCACGGGACCGGGGAGCTGTTTTTT.

This clone was recorded a few times. The rearrangement uses TRBV5-1 and TRBJ2-1; D possibly corresponds to TRBD1 (6 bases). Germline V gene sequence: CDR1 SGHRS, CDR2 YFSETQ. The CDR3 is 16 amino acids. The V and J ends lost 5 bases and 7 bases respectively, with 22 bases between them. The DNA for the CDR3 is TGCGCCAGCAGACGGGGCGAAGCCCCAGGGGTTAATGAGCAGTTCTTC. It encodes CASRRGEAPGVNEQFF.